The present TCR beta chain was sequenced within a study of technical replicates of blood from a handful of donors. Produced via immunoSEQ multiplex PCR; TCRdb's table is partial and in-frame only. The sample has approximately 79,000 clones, roughly 91% seen once. V gave up 3 bases and J gave up 4 bases; unmatched junction bases: 11. This CDR3 has 17 residues. The germline gives CDR1 LGHNA, CDR2 YNFKEQ. The sequencing sample was made of T cells isolated from PBMCs. The chain combines TRBV4-2 with TRBJ1-3; 8 bases agree with TRBD1. The clonotype comes from a human donor in good health. Here the CDR3 reads CASSQFQTGGEGNTIYF. The CDR3 DNA sequence: TGTGCCAGCAGCCAGTTTCAAACAGGGGGGGAAGGAAACACCATATATTTT.